The 22 T cell receptor beta chains presented below share a single source sample, sequenced in a study of blood T cells in healthy people across ages. Together with a sample-barcoded 5' primer, a J-beta primer mix was included in a second PCR lasting about 6 to 12 cycles. Via MiXCR, TCRdb re-called the 5' RACE reads, giving one row per CDR3 protein. The sample lists 1.5 million to 2 million distinct CDR3 sequences, about two fifths occurring once. Sample: blood. Receptor source: a human donor in good health.

This rearrangement joins TRBV20-1 to TRBJ1-2; 8 nucleotides agree with TRBD1. This CDR3 contains 13 residues. Germline CDR1 DFQATT, CDR2 SNEGSKA (reference sequence). This chain's CDR3 is CLTSGQANYGYTF. CDR3 nucleotide sequence: TGCCTTACCTCGGGACAGGCTAACTATGGCTACACCTTC.

The rearrangement uses TRBV7-2 and TRBJ2-5, with 7 bases fitting TRBD2. The CDR3 length is 15 residues. From germline, CDR1 is SGHTA and CDR2 FQGNSA. Germline trimming cut 4 bases from V and 3 bases from J; bases unmatched to any gene: 8. The CDR3 region is CASSSLTSSEETQYF. CDR3 DNA sequence: TGTGCCAGCAGCTCTCTGACTAGCTCCGAAGAGACCCAGTACTTC.

There are a few counts of this clonotype. The genes are TRBV7-2 and TRBJ1-1; no clear D gene. The V gene lost 8 bases and the J gene lost 1 base, with 11 bases spanning the gap. CDR1 SGHTA and CDR2 FQGNSA come from the germline V gene. There are 13 residues in the CDR3. CDR3: CASSAYPNTEAFF. In DNA, the CDR3 is TGTGCCAGCTCCGCGTATCCGAACACTGAAGCTTTCTTT. Full variable domain (rest looked up from reference TRBV7-2 and TRBJ1-1): GAGVSQSPSNKVTEKGKDVELRCDPISGHTALYWYRQSLGQGLEFLIYFQGNSAPDKSGLPSDRFSAERTGGSVSTLTIQRTQQEDSAVYLCASSAYPNTEAFFGQGTRLTVV.

The V gene is TRBV3-1, the J gene TRBJ1-1; no firm D call. The CDR3 contains 16 residues. Trimming stripped 4 bases from V and 1 base from J, with 16 bases between. In germline, CDR1 is LGHDT, CDR2 YNNKEL (reference sequence). CDR3: CASSLTLGRANTEAFF. CDR3 nucleotides: TGTGCCAGCAGCCTAACTTTGGGTCGGGCGAACACTGAAGCTTTCTTT.

This clonotype was picked up a small number of times. The junction departs from the called germline gene at one end, perhaps through a read error. This chain joins TRBV6-2 or TRBV6-3 and TRBJ2-7; D not resolved. The CDR3 has 15 amino acids. The germline CDR1 and CDR2 sequences are MNHEY and SVGEGT. CDR3 sequence reads: CAGSYYRANSYEQYF. The CDR3 DNA is TGTGCCGGCAGTTACTACCGGGCAAACTCCTACGAGCAGTACTTC.

There are a few counts of this clonotype. The V gene is TRBV13, the J gene TRBJ2-2; D uncertain. With 1 base removed from V and 6 bases from J, the gap between germline ends came to 6 bases. The length of the CDR3 is 13 residues. Germline V gene lookup returns CDR1 PRHDT and CDR2 FYEKMQ (reference sequence). Written as DNA, the CDR3 is TGTGCCAGCAGCTTAGAGTATGCCGGGGAGCTGTTTTTT. As protein: CASSLEYAGELFF.

This clonotype was detected only a few times. The chain employs TRBV4-3 and TRBJ1-4, with D perhaps TRBD1 (5 bases). The CDR3 runs to 15 residues. V lost 4 bases, J lost 8 bases, and 17 bases lay in between. Germline CDR1 is LGHNA and CDR2 is YSLEER. CDR3 sequence reads: CASSPRAGRAEKLFF. The CDR3, as DNA: TGCGCCAGCAGCCCCAGGGCAGGGAGGGCCGAAAAACTGTTTTTT.

This clonotype was seen only a few times. The rearrangement uses TRBV28 and TRBJ2-3; D uncertain. Germline V gives CDR1 MDHEN, CDR2 SYDVKM. The CDR3 loop spans 16 amino acids. V lost 8 bases, J lost 0 bases, and 18 bases lay in between. CDR3 bases: TGTGCCAGCCTTGCATACTTTTTGGGTAGCACAGATACGCAGTATTTT. Translating it yields CASLAYFLGSTDTQYF.

The chain has TRBV12-3 or TRBV12-4 and TRBJ2-4; TRBD2 might be the D (6 bases). CDR3 length equals 13 residues. CDR3 region: CTISGDSFNEQYF. The CDR3 nucleotides are TGTACCATCTCCGGGGACTCCTTCAATGAGCAGTACTTC.

Regarding this clonotype: The junction departs from germline at one end; a sequencing error may be responsible. The J gene is TRBJ2-5, the V gene TRBV4-2; a weak D match, TRBD2 (6 bases). TRBJ2-7 matches the DNA end more closely, so the J call is doubtful. This CDR3 region has 21 residues. The germline gives CDR1 LGHNA, CDR2 YNFKEQ. The CDR3 loop reads CASSQDPVRVGVGGIRDEQYF. CDR3 nucleotide sequence: TGTGCCAGCAGTCAAGATCCGGTTAGAGTCGGAGTCGGGGGAATTAGAGACGAGCAGTACTTC.

This rearrangement joins TRBV15 to TRBJ2-1; D gene ambiguous. The V gene's germline CDR1 is LNHNV and CDR2 YYDKDF (reference sequence). V shed 8 bases and J shed 0 bases, with 11 bases lying between them. This CDR3 is 14 amino acids long. For the CDR3, the DNA is TGTGCCACCTCGCGCACCTCCTCCTACAATGAGCAGTTCTTC. Encoded protein: CATSRTSSYNEQFF.

The V and J genes are TRBV29-1 and TRBJ1-2, with D perhaps matching TRBD1 (5 bases). The CDR3 has 13 residues. V lost 5 bases to trimming and J lost 5 bases, with 15 bases between them. The germline gives CDR1 SQVTM, CDR2 ANQGSEA. DNA for the CDR3: TGCAGCGTTTCGGCAGGGCTTAAATATGGCTACACCTTC. Translation gives CSVSAGLKYGYTF.

Only a few counts were recorded for this clonotype. This chain joins TRBV27 and TRBJ2-5; no firm D call. V lost 1 base to trimming and J lost 4 bases, with 7 bases between them. CDR3 size: 13 residues. Germline CDR1 reads MNHEY; CDR2 reads SMNVEV (reference sequence). The CDR3 bases are TGTGCCAGCAGTTTATTACAGAGAGAGACCCAGTACTTC. Its protein is CASSLLQRETQYF.

The rearrangement links TRBV20-1 to TRBJ1-6, with 11 positions matching TRBD1. This CDR3 is built from 15 residues. With 0 bases clipped from V and 7 bases from J, the junction kept 2 bases outside the gene matches. CDR1 DFQATT and CDR2 SNEGSKA come from the germline V gene (reference sequence). The CDR3 is CSARERDRGNSPLHF. The CDR3 region has the DNA TGCAGTGCTAGAGAACGGGACAGGGGGAATTCACCCCTCCACTTT.

This clonotype was seen a handful of times. This chain links TRBV4-3 with TRBJ2-3, with D possibly called TRBD1 or TRBD2 (5 bases each). The CDR3 length is 16 residues. Germline V gives CDR1 LGHNA, CDR2 YSLEER. Between the trimmed V and J ends, which lost 4 bases and 0 bases, there was a span of 14 bases. The DNA for the CDR3 is TGCGCCAGCAGCCCCGCGGGCAGGGCTAGCACAGATACGCAGTATTTT. Translation: CASSPAGRASTDTQYF.

The rearrangement uses TRBV12-3 or TRBV12-4 and TRBJ2-7; D gene uncertain. Trimming removed 5 bases from V and 2 bases from J, with 16 bases in between. CDR3 length: 15 amino acids. CDR3 nucleotides: TGTGCCAGCAGTCCCCGGCGATCGGCAGCCTACGAGCAGTACTTC. Amino acids: CASSPRRSAAYEQYF.

The chain links TRBV5-6 to TRBJ2-3; weak D call: TRBD1 (5 bases). The CDR3 totals 16 residues. The V gene's germline CDR1 is SGHDT and CDR2 YYEEEE. With 0 bases removed from V and 2 bases from J, the gap between germline ends came to 13 bases. The CDR3 DNA reads TGTGCCAGCAGCTTGGGGGCCGACAGCTCCACAGATACGCAGTATTTT. Translated: CASSLGADSSTDTQYF.

This clonotype was found a few times. J is TRBJ1-5 and V is TRBV5-1; D may be TRBD1 (5 bases). The germline V and J ends were trimmed by 3 bases and 0 bases, with 13 bases remaining between them. Germline CDR1 SGHRS, CDR2 YFSETQ. The CDR3 consists of 16 residues. CDR3: CASSSEGPFSNQPQHF. CDR3 sequence (DNA): TGCGCCAGCAGCTCAGAGGGACCGTTTAGCAATCAGCCCCAGCATTTT.

In its sample, this clonotype was seen a few times. The chain carries TRBV11-3 and TRBJ2-1; D is perhaps TRBD2 (5 bases). V lost 8 bases and J 0 bases, leaving 17 bases between the germline ends. CDR1 and CDR2 (germline): SGHNT, YENEEA. The CDR3 is made up of 16 amino acids. CDR3: CASGNGITSSYNEQFF. CDR3 DNA: TGTGCCAGCGGAAACGGAATCACTAGCTCCTACAATGAGCAGTTCTTC.

The chain recombines TRBV4-3 with TRBJ1-1, with 7 bases fitting TRBD1. CDR3 length equals 15 residues. Looked up from germline, CDR1 is LGHNA and CDR2 is YSLEER. V was clipped by 4 bases and J by 12 bases; unmatched bases: 17. The CDR3 DNA is TGCGCCAGCAGCCCTCAGCTCAGGGAGGGGGCAGTTACTTTCTTT. Residues: CASSPQLREGAVTFF.

This clonotype was seen more than once but under ten times. The CDR3 DNA follows: TGTGCCAGCAGTCCCTGGATGGGGGCCAAAAACATTCAGTACTTC. Translated, it gives CASSPWMGAKNIQYF. J is TRBJ2-4 and V is TRBV7-2; D call uncertain. The CDR3 is 15 residues long. V lost 6 bases, J lost 1 base, and 13 bases lay in between. CDR1 is SGHTA, CDR2 FQGNSA, per germline.

The V and J genes are TRBV5-1 and TRBJ1-2; no reliable D call. Germline-derived CDR1 and CDR2 are SGHRS and YFSETQ. Trimming left V 4 bases short and J 5 bases short, with 21 bases between. The CDR3 sequence is 16 residues long. The CDR3 is CASSEPAASGDYGYTF. Written as DNA, the CDR3 is TGCGCCAGCAGCGAACCCGCGGCCAGCGGGGATTATGGCTACACCTTC.